This T cell receptor (beta chain) derives from a study of glioma-infiltrating T cells. Points from the study as a whole: Above-expected tissue-blood divergence occurred in all gliomas, most in low-grade ones.

TCR alpha and beta CDR3 regions were amplified from RNA using iRepertoire nested multiplex PCR. TCRdb analysed the multiplex PCR reads with MiXCR anew, one entry per CDR3 protein. Among tens of thousands of distinct CDR3 sequences listed, roughly 23% were seen once. Germline lookup yields CDR1 SGHTA and CDR2 FQGNSA. The CDR3 covers 12 residues. V was trimmed by 2 bases and J by 4 bases, leaving 6 bases between them. This clonotype has a count of ten or more. What it recognizes is unknown. V and J are TRBV7-2 and TRBJ2-7; D unclear. Sample: glioma tissue, nonneoplastic brain tissue, or PBMCs (not recorded which). The sequence came from a human donor with low-grade glioma or glioblastoma, undergoing nonglioma brain surgery, or in good health (not recorded which). CDR3 DNA: TGTGCCAGCAGCTTACTGGCTTACGAGCAGTACTTC. Translating it yields CASSLLAYEQYF.